The source of this T cell receptor beta chain is a study of cytomegalovirus exposure and HLA in healthy donors. Findings and caveats of the study: In a later analysis, productive TCRs from donors in an Asian-associated ancestry cluster reportedly carried fewer N-insertions than the cohort mean. Earlier results showed most TCR beta V segments being productive about 87% or about 30% of the time.

The germline V gene has CDR1 SGHDT and CDR2 YYEEEE. This CDR3 is built from 13 residues. The V end lost 5 bases, the J end lost 2 bases, and 11 bases lay between the germline ends. The PCR made use of 60 Vbeta and 13 Jbeta primers. This table comes from immunoSEQ multiplex PCR, and its TCRdb copy is limited to in-frame clones, with some not included. The table includes 130,000 to 150,000 clones, over 60% detected once. Each donor was nominally healthy when sampled (though unrecorded immune exposures were likely). This clone was seen once. Its antigen is not identified. The clonotype comes from a male donor in good health and CMV-seropositive. The rearrangement joins TRBV5-6 to TRBJ2-7; D gene uncertain. The sequencing input was PBMCs. CDR3 DNA: TGTGCCAGCAGTCGCGGATTGACCTACGAGCAGTACTTC. This encodes CASSRGLTYEQYF.